This T cell receptor beta chain was identified in a study of CD8+CD57+ T cells in acquired aplastic anemia. Patients chosen for sequencing had shown CD8+CD57+ cell expansion by flow cytometry. The germline CDR1 and CDR2 sequences are SGDLS and YYNGEE. This CDR3 spans 16 amino acids. Note on this clonotype: A much larger clone sits a single nucleotide away, making a read error possible.

TCR beta VDJ combinations and CDR3 sequences were profiled from genomic DNA. MiXCR, applied by TCRdb to the reads, yields one record per CDR3 protein. Altogether under 250,000 distinct CDR3 sequences are present, approximately 45% being singletons, with the ten largest covering approximately 8%. The receptor comes from a human donor with aplastic anemia. This chain connects TRBV9 to TRBJ2-2, with D perhaps assigned TRBD1 or TRBD2 (6 bases each). Specimen: sorted CD4+, CD8+, or CD8+CD57+ T cells (not recorded which) from PBMCs. CDR3 sequence reads: CASSQTRGANTGGLFF. Written as DNA, the CDR3 is TGTGCCAGCAGTCAAACTAGGGGGGCGAACACCGGGGGGCTGTTTTTT.